What follows is one T cell receptor beta chain and its context. The sample comes from a study of blood T cell repertoires in COVID-19. Study overall: Samples of COVID-19 (acute and convalescent) were obtained from the United States, Italy and Spain.

The germline gives CDR1 MNHEY, CDR2 SVGEGT. V was clipped by 4 bases and J by 2 bases; unmatched bases: 4. The CDR3 consists of 14 residues. As processed by the authors: Reference gene primers were amplified, and this amplification served to estimate nucleated cell counts. Assay used: immunoSEQ multiplex PCR; TCRdb lists only in-frame clones, some missing. Clonal size and the V and J genes are those of that table, whereas D and trimming came from the DNA. The sample has approximately 170,000 clones, around four fifths seen once; the top ten hold roughly 19%. The V gene is TRBV6-2 or TRBV6-3, the J gene TRBJ2-5; 7 bases agree with TRBD2. The sequenced sample consisted of peripheral blood. The sequence came from a woman in her seventies who had recovered from COVID-19. This CDR3 reads CASSWGGRQETQYF. CDR3 nucleotides: TGTGCCAGCAGTTGGGGGGGACGGCAAGAGACCCAGTACTTC.